This T cell receptor (beta chain) is drawn from a study of T-cell reconstitution after alpha-beta-depleted transplantation in children. Germline-derived CDR1 and CDR2 are LNHDA and SQIVND (reference sequence). This CDR3 spans 15 amino acids. Trimming removed 1 base at V and 0 bases at J, with 9 bases between. During its preparation, the TCRbeta library received unique molecular identifiers. Via MiXCR, TCRdb re-called the PCR reads, giving one row per CDR3 protein. The table records approximately 520,000 distinct CDR3 sequences, approximately 32% of them present only once. The chain carries TRBV19 and TRBJ1-1; maybe TRBD1 (5 bases). The origin of this receptor is a human donor who donated a stem cell graft to a child with aplastic anemia. Here the sequenced sample was PBMCs from the stem cell graft donor, taken from the stem cell graft. The DNA for the CDR3 is TGTGCCAGTAGTATAGGACGGGACGTGAACACTGAAGCTTTCTTT. Translated, it gives CASSIGRDVNTEAFF.